A single sample gave rise to the 18 T cell receptor beta chains below, sequenced in a study of T cells in women clearing cervical HPV infection. TCRdb keeps only in-frame clones here, not all; method: immunoSEQ multiplex PCR. The listing contains tens of thousands of clones. The sequenced material came from blood buffy coat. The receptors stem from a woman between 18 and 70 years old with a cervical HPV16 infection that either progressed to CIN3+ or cleared (not recorded which).

Regarding this clone: The CDR3 end lies 3 residues beyond the end of the read and is filled in from the germline J gene. The V gene is TRBV7-2, the J gene TRBJ2-7; 7 bases are a match to TRBD1. CDR1 is SGHTA and CDR2 is FQGNSA in the germline V gene. V lost 5 bases and J lost 2; bases outside the gene matches: 0. The CDR3 is 12 residues long. The sequenced part of the CDR3 DNA is TGTGCCAGCAGCCAGGGGGCCTACGAG. This encodes CASSQGAYE. The entire CDR3 sequence reads CASSQGAYEQYF.

About this clone itself: Sequencing ends 3 residues short of the CDR3 end; the germline J gene provides the rest. The genes are TRBV20-1 and TRBJ2-5; the D gene is possibly TRBD1 (5 bases). Trimming took off 1 base at V and 5 bases at J, with 14 bases between the two ends. This CDR3 is built from 14 residues. Germline CDR1 reads DFQATT; CDR2 reads SNEGSKA (reference sequence). CDR3 protein: CSARVQEGSETQYF. The covered CDR3 bases are TGCAGTGCTAGAGTACAGGAAGGTTCGGAGACC.

On this clone: The read stops 3 residues short of the end of the CDR3; the missing end is completed from the germline J gene. The chain links TRBV18 to TRBJ1-2; 9 bases fit TRBD1. The CDR3 is 14 amino acids. Germline V gives CDR1 KGHSH, CDR2 LQKENI. Trimming took 3 bases from V and 6 from J; bases not matched to a gene: 5. CDR3 DNA (partial): TGTGCCAGCTCACCGGGACAGGGTCGAGATGGC. Translating it yields CASSPGQGRDG. Given in full, the CDR3 is CASSPGQGRDGYTF.

About this clone: The read terminates 3 residues before the CDR3 end, so the remaining end is supplied by the germline J gene. The gene calls are TRBV30 and TRBJ1-6, with 7 bases fitting TRBD1. CDR3 length equals 16 residues. From germline, CDR1 is GTSNPN and CDR2 SVGIG (reference sequence). Trimming took 0 bases from V and 4 from J; bases not matched to a gene: 6. The CDR3 reads CAWSVLGDSYNSPLHF. The DNA read from the CDR3 is TGTGCCTGGAGTGTACTTGGGGACAGTTATAATTCACCC.

Details on this clone: The read is 3 residues too short to cover the CDR3 end, so that end is filled in from the germline J gene. This rearrangement joins TRBV6-2 or TRBV6-3 to TRBJ2-4, with 8 bases aligning to TRBD2. This CDR3 contains 14 residues. Per germline, CDR1 MNHEY and CDR2 SVGEGT. With V trimmed by 5 bases and J by 5 bases, 5 bases remained unmatched. CDR3 amino acids: CASSGSGGENIQYF. CDR3 DNA (partial): TGTGCCAGCAGTGGCTCCGGGGGGGAAAACATT.

On this clone: The read terminates 3 residues ahead of where the CDR3 ends, so the germline J gene completes it. J is TRBJ2-3 and V is TRBV18; 7 nucleotides agree with TRBD1. Trimming cost V 2 bases and J 4 bases; bases outside gene matches: 3. CDR1 and CDR2 from the germline V gene are KGHSH and LQKENI. The length of the CDR3 is 14 residues. The CDR3 is CASSPVGGSDTQYF. The covered CDR3 bases are TGTGCCAGCTCACCAGTAGGGGGCTCAGATACG.

In regard to this clone: The missing CDR3 end, 3 residues past where the read stops, is filled in from the germline J gene. This chain joins TRBV5-1 and TRBJ2-1, with 11 bases aligning to TRBD2. The CDR3 totals 13 residues. The J segment lost 7 bases and the V segment lost 7 bases, leaving 4 bases of the junction unmatched. CDR1 is SGHRS, CDR2 YFSETQ, per germline. The CDR3 spells CASGLAGGNEQFF. The CDR3 bases that were read are TGCGCCAGCGGGCTAGCGGGAGGAAATGAG.

The CDR3 loop is CSVVGRGGQETQYF. The sequenced part of the CDR3 DNA is TGCAGCGTTGTCGGGCGGGGGGGCCAAGAGACC. The V call is TRBV29-1, the J call TRBJ2-5; TRBD2 matches at 9 bases. Read data end 3 residues before the CDR3 end; the end is taken from the germline J gene. J gave up 1 base and V 4 bases, and 4 bases lay outside the gene matches. This CDR3 has 14 residues. Germline V gives CDR1 SQVTM, CDR2 ANQGSEA. Together with reference TRBV29-1 and TRBJ2-5, the CDR3 gives the full variable domain: SAVISQKPSRDICQRGTSLTIQCQVDSQVTMMFWYRQQPGQSLTLIATANQGSEATYESGFVIDKFPISRPNLTFSTLTVSNMSPEDSSIYLCSVVGRGGQETQYFGPGTRLLVL.

Comment on this clone: The read ends 3 residues shy of where the CDR3 ends; the end is completed using the germline J gene. V gene TRBV6-1 combines with J gene TRBJ1-1; weak D call: TRBD1 (5 bases). The V gene lost 4 bases and the J gene lost 7 bases, with 16 bases spanning the gap. The CDR3 loop spans 14 amino acids. Germline V gives CDR1 MNHNS, CDR2 SASEGT. The chain's CDR3 is CASSALGRGREAFF. The part of the CDR3 DNA that was read is TGTGCCAGCAGTGCCCTAGGGAGGGGCCGTGAA.

Note on this clone: The CDR3 end is not reached by the read, which stops 3 residues before it; the germline J gene fills it in. The chain joins TRBV20-1 to TRBJ2-7; weak D call: TRBD1 (5 bases). The germline gives CDR1 DFQATT, CDR2 SNEGSKA (reference sequence). The V gene lost 3 bases and the J gene lost 5 bases, with 14 bases spanning the gap. The CDR3 has 13 amino acids. The sequenced CDR3 bases are TGCAGTGCTAGTTTACAGGTTGGCCACGAG. This translates into CSASLQVGHE. In full, the CDR3 reads CSASLQVGHEQYF.

Concerning this clone itself: Read data end 3 residues before the CDR3 end; the end is taken from the germline J gene. This rearrangement joins TRBV6-2 or TRBV6-3 to TRBJ1-3; unclear D gene. The length of the CDR3 is 15 residues. V lost 4 bases, J lost 0 bases, and 10 bases lay in between. Per germline, CDR1 MNHEY and CDR2 SVGEGT. Incomplete CDR3 DNA: TGTGCCAGCAGTTCGCGGAACCCCTCTGGAAACACC. This gives the protein CASSSRNPSGNT. The whole CDR3 protein is CASSSRNPSGNTIYF.

Turning to this clone: The sequenced fragment ends 3 residues before the CDR3 boundary, so the rest is inferred from the germline J gene. This chain links TRBV28 with TRBJ1-2; possibly TRBD1 for D (5 bases). The CDR3 is 15 residues long. Between the trimmed V and J ends, which lost 6 bases and 4 bases, there was a span of 18 bases. CDR1 and CDR2 (germline): MDHEN, SYDVKM. The CDR3 here is CASRSPGIGSYGYTF. The sequenced part of the CDR3 DNA is TGTGCCAGCAGGTCGCCAGGGATAGGCAGCTATGGC.

Turning to this clone: The CDR3 is cut off 3 residues early in the read; its end comes from the germline J gene. The rearrangement uses TRBV5-1 and TRBJ2-7; TRBD1 matches at 7 bases. CDR1 and CDR2 (germline): SGHRS, YFSETQ. The CDR3 loop spans 14 amino acids. V lost 4 bases, J lost 0 bases, and 4 bases stayed unmatched. CDR3 DNA (partial): TGCGCCAGCAGCGCGTGGACAGGCTCCTACGAG. It is translated as CASSAWTGSYE. The CDR3 reads in full as CASSAWTGSYEQYF.

About this clone itself: From the germline J gene comes the end of the CDR3, since the read stops 3 residues before it. The rearrangement joins TRBV2 to TRBJ2-2; D perhaps matches TRBD2 (6 bases). The CDR3 sequence is 14 residues long. Germline V gene sequence: CDR1 SNHLY, CDR2 FYNNEI. The sequenced part of the CDR3 DNA is TGTGCCAGCAGTGCTGCCGGGCGGGGTGAAAAG. It yields the protein CASSAAGRGEK. Given in full, the CDR3 is CASSAAGRGEKLFF.

Turning to this clone: The read halts 3 residues ahead of the CDR3 end, with the missing end drawn from the germline J gene. The rearrangement links TRBV7-3 to TRBJ2-5; possibly TRBD1 for D (6 bases). The germline V gene encodes CDR1 SGHTA and CDR2 FQGTGA. The CDR3 totals 16 residues. V was shortened by 0 bases and J by 5 bases, with 16 bases between the two germline ends. The CDR3 protein is CASSLTTGMAEETQYF. The CDR3 DNA, read in part, is TGTGCCAGCAGCTTAACAACAGGGATGGCTGAGGAGACC.

On this clone itself: The CDR3 end falls 3 residues outside the read, so it is completed with the germline J gene. The V gene is TRBV20-1, the J gene TRBJ2-1, with a tentative D call TRBD2 (6 bases). The V gene lost 2 bases and the J gene lost 2 bases, with 7 bases spanning the gap. The CDR3 spans 13 residues. CDR1 and CDR2 (germline): DFQATT, SNEGSKA (reference sequence). The covered CDR3 bases are TGCAGTGCTAGACTAGCGCCCTACAATGAG. It is translated as CSARLAPYNE. The whole CDR3 sequence reads CSARLAPYNEQFF.

Of note for this clone: The read stops 3 residues short of the end of the CDR3; the missing end is completed from the germline J gene. The rearrangement links TRBV6-2 or TRBV6-3 to TRBJ2-2, with TRBD2 matching over 8 bases. The J segment lost 0 bases and the V segment lost 7 bases, leaving 4 bases of the junction unmatched. CDR1 and CDR2 from the germline V gene are MNHEY and SVGEGT. CDR3 length: 15 amino acids. The CDR3 sequence: CASNTGLANTGELFF. The sequenced part of the CDR3 DNA is TGTGCCAGCAATACGGGACTAGCGAACACCGGGGAG.

The covered CDR3 bases are TGTGCCAGCAGCTTCCACGGGGTTGACACC. Translated: CASSFHGVDT. The full-length CDR3 reads as CASSFHGVDTIYF. The chain recombines TRBV5-8 with TRBJ1-3; D unresolved. The sequenced fragment ends 3 residues before the CDR3 boundary, so the rest is inferred from the germline J gene. The CDR3 length is 13 residues. V shed 2 bases and J shed 8 bases, with 11 bases lying between them. Germline loops: CDR1 SGHTS, CDR2 YDEGEE.